There are a few counts of the clone carrying this TCR beta chain. V shed 4 bases and J shed 2 bases, with 16 bases lying between them. Germline V gene data show CDR1 as SGHNT and CDR2 as YENEEA. The CDR3 runs to 16 residues. TCR alpha and beta CDR3 regions were amplified from RNA using iRepertoire nested multiplex PCR. TCRdb reprocessed the multiplex PCR reads with MiXCR, giving one entry per CDR3 protein. Of 160,000 or so distinct CDR3 sequences in the sample, about 46% were seen once. This sample was included in a study of glioma-infiltrating T cells. This sequence originates from a human donor with low-grade glioma or glioblastoma, undergoing nonglioma brain surgery, or in good health (not recorded which). The sample was glioma tissue, nonneoplastic brain tissue, or PBMCs (not recorded which). The V and J genes are TRBV11-3 and TRBJ2-3; TRBD2 is a possible D gene (6 bases). The CDR3: CASSSNGGLNTDTQYF. DNA for the CDR3: TGTGCCAGCAGCTCCAATGGGGGACTCAACACAGATACGCAGTATTTT. The variable domain in full, with the rest retrieved from reference TRBV11-3 and TRBJ2-3, is EAGVVQSPRYKIIEKKQPVAFWCNPISGHNTLYWYLQNLGQGPELLIRYENEEAVDDSQLPKDRFSAERLKGVDSTLKIQPAELGDSAVYLCASSSNGGLNTDTQYFGPGTRLTVL.